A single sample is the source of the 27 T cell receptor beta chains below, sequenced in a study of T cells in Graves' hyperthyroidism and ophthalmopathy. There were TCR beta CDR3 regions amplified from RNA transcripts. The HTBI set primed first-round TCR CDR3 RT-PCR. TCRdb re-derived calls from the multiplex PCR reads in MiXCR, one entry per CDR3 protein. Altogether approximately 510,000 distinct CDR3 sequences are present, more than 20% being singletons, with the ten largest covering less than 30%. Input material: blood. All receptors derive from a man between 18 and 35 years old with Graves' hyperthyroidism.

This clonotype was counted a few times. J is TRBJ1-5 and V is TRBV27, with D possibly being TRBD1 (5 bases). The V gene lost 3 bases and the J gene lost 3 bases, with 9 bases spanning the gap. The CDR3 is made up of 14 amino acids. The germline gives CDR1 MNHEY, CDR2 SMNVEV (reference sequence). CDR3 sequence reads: CASSFRGINQPQHF. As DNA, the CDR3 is TGTGCCAGCAGTTTCCGGGGCATCAATCAGCCCCAGCATTTT.

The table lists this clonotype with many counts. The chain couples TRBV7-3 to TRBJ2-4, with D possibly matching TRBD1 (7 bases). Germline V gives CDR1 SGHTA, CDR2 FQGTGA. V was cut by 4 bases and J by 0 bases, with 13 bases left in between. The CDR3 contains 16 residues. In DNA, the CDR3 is TGTGCCAGCAGCTCGACAGGGAGGAAAGCCAAAAACATTCAGTACTTC. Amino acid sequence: CASSSTGRKAKNIQYF.

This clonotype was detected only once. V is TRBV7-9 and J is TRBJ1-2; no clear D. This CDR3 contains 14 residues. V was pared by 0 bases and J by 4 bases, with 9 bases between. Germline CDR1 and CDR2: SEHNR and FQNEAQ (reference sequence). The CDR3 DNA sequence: TGTGCCAGCAGCTTAGCGGTAGAGAGCTATGGCTACACCTTC. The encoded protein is CASSLAVESYGYTF.

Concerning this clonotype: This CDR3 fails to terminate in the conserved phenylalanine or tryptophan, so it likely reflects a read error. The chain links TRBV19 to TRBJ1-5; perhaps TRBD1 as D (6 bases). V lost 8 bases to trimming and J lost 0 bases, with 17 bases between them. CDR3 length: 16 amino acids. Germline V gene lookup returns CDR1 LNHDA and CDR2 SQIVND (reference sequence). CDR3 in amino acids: CASSGTWGYSNQPQHV. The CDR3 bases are TGTGCCAGTTCCGGGACATGGGGGTATAGCAATCAGCCCCAGCATGTT.

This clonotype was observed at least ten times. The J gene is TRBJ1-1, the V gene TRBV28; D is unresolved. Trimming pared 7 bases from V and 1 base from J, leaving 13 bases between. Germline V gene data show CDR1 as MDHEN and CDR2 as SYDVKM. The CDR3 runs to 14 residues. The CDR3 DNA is TGTGCCAGCACCCTACCTAGAGAGAACACTGAAGCTTTCTTT. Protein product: CASTLPRENTEAFF.

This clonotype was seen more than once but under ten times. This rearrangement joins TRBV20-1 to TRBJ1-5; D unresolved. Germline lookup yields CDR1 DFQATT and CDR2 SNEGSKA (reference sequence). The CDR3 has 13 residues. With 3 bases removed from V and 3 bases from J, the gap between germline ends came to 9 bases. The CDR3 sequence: CSASLWDNQPQHF. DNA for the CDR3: TGCAGTGCTAGCTTGTGGGACAATCAGCCCCAGCATTTT.

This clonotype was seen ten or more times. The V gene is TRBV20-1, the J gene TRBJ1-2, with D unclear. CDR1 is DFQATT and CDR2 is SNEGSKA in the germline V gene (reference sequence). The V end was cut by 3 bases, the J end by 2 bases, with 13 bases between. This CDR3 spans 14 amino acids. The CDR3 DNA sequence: TGCAGTGCTAGTAAAGGAGAGAAGAACTATGGCTACACCTTC. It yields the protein CSASKGEKNYGYTF.

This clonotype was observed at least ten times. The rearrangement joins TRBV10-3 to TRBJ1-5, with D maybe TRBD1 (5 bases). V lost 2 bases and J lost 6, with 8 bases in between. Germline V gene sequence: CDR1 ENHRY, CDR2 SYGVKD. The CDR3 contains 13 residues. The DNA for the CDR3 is TGTGCCATCAGTGAGGGGCAGGGTCAGCCCCAGCATTTT. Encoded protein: CAISEGQGQPQHF.

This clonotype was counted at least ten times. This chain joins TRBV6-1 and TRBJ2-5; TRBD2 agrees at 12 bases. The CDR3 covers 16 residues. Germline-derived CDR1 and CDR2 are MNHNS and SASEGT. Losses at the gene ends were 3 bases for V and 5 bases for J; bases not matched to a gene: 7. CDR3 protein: CASSDLAGGPQETQYF. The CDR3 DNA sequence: TGTGCCAGCAGTGACCTAGCGGGGGGGCCGCAGGAGACCCAGTACTTC.

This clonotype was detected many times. CDR3: CASSLGYRGFSNTGELFF. In DNA form, the CDR3 reads TGTGCCAGCAGCTTAGGGTACAGGGGCTTCTCGAACACCGGGGAGCTGTTTTTT. The rearrangement links TRBV11-3 to TRBJ2-2, with 7 nucleotides matching TRBD1. CDR1 and CDR2 from the germline V gene are SGHNT and YENEEA. The CDR3 spans 18 residues. The V segment lost 1 base and the J segment 0 bases; nucleotides outside the gene matches: 8.

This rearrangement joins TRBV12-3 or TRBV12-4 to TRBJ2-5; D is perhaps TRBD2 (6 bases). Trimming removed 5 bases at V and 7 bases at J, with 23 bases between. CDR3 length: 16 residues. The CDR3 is CASSPWDLVDPSTQYF. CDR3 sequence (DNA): TGTGCCAGCAGTCCCTGGGACTTGGTAGACCCTTCGACCCAGTACTTC.

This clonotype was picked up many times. CDR3 amino acids: CASSFGISYEQYF. In DNA form, the CDR3 reads TGTGCCAGCAGTTTTGGTATTTCCTACGAGCAGTACTTC. The chain recombines TRBV27 with TRBJ2-7, with D hard to call. Germline V gene sequence: CDR1 MNHEY, CDR2 SMNVEV (reference sequence). V was cut by 3 bases and J by 1 base, with 7 bases left in between. The CDR3 covers 13 residues.

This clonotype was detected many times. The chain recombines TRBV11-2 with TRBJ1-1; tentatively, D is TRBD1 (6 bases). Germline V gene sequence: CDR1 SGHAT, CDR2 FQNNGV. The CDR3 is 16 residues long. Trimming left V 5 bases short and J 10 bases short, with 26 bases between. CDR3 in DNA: TGTGCCAGCAGCCGCCCGAGGGAGGGGGGGTCCTTGGGAGCTTTCTTT. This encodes CASSRPREGGSLGAFF.

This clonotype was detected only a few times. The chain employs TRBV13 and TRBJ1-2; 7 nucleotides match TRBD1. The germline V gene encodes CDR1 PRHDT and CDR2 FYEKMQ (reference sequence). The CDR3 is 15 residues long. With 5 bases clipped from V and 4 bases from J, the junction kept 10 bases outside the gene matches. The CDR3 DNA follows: TGTGCCAGCAGCAAAACCGGGACAGCTCGCTATGGCTACACCTTC. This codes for CASSKTGTARYGYTF.

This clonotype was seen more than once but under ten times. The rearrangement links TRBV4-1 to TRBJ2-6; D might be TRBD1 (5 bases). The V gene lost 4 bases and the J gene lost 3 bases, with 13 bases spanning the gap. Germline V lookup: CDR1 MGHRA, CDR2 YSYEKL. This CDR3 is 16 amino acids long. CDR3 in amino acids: CASSPRESGGANVLTF. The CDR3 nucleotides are TGCGCCAGCAGCCCCAGGGAATCAGGTGGGGCCAACGTCCTGACTTTC.

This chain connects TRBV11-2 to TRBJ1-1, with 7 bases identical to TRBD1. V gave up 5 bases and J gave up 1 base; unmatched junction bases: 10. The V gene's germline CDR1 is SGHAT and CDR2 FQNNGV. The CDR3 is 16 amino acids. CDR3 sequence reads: CASSPLQGDPNTEAFF. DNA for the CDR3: TGTGCCAGCAGCCCCCTCCAGGGGGATCCGAACACTGAAGCTTTCTTT.

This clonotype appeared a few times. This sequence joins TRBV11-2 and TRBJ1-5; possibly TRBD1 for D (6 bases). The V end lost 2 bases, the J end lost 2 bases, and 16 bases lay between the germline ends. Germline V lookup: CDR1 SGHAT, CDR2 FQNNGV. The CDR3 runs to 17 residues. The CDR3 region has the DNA TGTGCCAGCAGCTTAAGGGGGGATCCCTTGGGCAATCAGCCCCAGCATTTT. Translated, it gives CASSLRGDPLGNQPQHF.

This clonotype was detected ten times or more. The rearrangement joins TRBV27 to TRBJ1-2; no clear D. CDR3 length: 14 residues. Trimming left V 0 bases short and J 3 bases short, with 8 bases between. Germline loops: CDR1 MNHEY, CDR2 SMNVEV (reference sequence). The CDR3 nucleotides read TGTGCCAGCAGTTTATCGTGGGGAGACTATGGCTACACCTTC. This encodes CASSLSWGDYGYTF.

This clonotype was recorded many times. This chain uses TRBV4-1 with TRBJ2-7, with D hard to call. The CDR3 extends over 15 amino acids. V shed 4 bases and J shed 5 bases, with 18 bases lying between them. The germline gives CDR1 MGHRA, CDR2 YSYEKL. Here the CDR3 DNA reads TGCGCCAGCAGCCGCCTCCCGTGGGGAAGGGACGAGCAGTACTTC. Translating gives CASSRLPWGRDEQYF.

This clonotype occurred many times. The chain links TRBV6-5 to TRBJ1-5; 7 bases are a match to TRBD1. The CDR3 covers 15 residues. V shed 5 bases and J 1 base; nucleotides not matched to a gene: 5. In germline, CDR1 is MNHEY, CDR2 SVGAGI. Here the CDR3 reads CASSTDRASNQPQHF. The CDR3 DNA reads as TGTGCCAGCAGTACTGACAGGGCGAGCAATCAGCCCCAGCATTTT.

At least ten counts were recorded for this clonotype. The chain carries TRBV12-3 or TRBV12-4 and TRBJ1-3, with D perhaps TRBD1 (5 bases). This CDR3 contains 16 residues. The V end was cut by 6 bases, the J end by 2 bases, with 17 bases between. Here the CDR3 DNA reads TGTGCCAGCAGCGGGACCGAATTAATCCCTGGAAACACCATATATTTT. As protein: CASSGTELIPGNTIYF.

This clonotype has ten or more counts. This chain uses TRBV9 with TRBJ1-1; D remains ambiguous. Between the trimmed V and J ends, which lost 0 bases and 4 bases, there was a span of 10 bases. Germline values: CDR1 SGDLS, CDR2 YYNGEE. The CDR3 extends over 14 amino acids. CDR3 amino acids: CASSVGEGITEAFF. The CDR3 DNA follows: TGTGCCAGCAGCGTAGGAGAGGGAATCACTGAAGCTTTCTTT.

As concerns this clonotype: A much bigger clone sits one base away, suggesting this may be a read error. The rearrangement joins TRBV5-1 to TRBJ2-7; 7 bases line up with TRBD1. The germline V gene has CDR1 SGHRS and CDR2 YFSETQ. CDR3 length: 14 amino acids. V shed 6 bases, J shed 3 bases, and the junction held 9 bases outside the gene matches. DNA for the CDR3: TGCGCCAGCACGCCCGGACAGGACTTCTACGAGCAGTACGTC. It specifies CASTPGQDFYEQYV.

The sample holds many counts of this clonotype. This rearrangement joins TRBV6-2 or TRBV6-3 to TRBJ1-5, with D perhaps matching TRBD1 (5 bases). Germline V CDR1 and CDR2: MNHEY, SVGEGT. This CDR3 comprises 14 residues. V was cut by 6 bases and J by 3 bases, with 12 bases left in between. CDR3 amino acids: CASRATGLNQPQHF. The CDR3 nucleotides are TGTGCCAGCAGAGCAACAGGCCTCAATCAGCCCCAGCATTTT.

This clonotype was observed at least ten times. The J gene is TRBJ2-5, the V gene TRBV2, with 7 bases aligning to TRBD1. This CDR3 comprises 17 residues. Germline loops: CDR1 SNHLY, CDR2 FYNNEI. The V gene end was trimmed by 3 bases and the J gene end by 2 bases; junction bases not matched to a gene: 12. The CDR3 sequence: CASSERGPGFLQETQYF. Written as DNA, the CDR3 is TGTGCCAGCAGTGAGAGGGGGCCGGGATTTCTACAAGAGACCCAGTACTTC.

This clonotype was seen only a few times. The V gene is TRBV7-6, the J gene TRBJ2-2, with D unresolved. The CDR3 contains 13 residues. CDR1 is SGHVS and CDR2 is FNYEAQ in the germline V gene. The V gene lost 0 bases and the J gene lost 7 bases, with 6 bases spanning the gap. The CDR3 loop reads CASSLAENGELFF. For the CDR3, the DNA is TGTGCCAGCAGCTTAGCCGAAAACGGGGAGCTGTTTTTT.

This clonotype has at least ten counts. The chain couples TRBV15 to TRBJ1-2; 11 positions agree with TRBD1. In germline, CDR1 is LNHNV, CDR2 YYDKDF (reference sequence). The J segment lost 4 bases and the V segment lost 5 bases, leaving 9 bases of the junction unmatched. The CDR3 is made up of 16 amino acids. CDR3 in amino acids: CATSSYSGTGGYGYTF. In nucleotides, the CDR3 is TGTGCCACCAGCTCCTACTCCGGGACAGGGGGCTATGGCTACACCTTC.